A selection of T cell receptor beta chains follows, all from one sample in a study of response to subunit inactivated influenza vaccine. In TCRdb, the RT-PCR reads were re-called with MiXCR into one record per CDR3 protein. The sample has roughly 700,000 distinct CDR3 sequences, more than 11% seen once. Here the sequenced sample was PBMCs from blood, taken around two weeks before vaccination. These receptors were taken from a man in his fifties or sixties who received an inactivated influenza vaccine. Each CDR3 is given with its conserved first and last residue. A D gene is named only where the DNA matches it firmly. Clone sizes are given selectively: once, few, many, or a class where the clone is expanded.

TRBD2,TRBJ2-5,NA,TRBV20-1,TGCAGTGCTAGAGGGGGGAGACTAGCGGGAGTTGGGGAGACCCAGTACTTC,CSARGGRLAGVGETQYF
NA,TRBJ1-5,few,TRBV28,TGTGCCAGCAGTTTACGGTGGACGGTTAGCAATCAGCCCCAGCATTTT,CASSLRWTVSNQPQHF
TRBD2,TRBJ2-3,NA,TRBV27,TGTGCCAGCGGCCCCCTCGGGGGGGCAGGGGATACGCAGTATTTT,CASGPLGGAGDTQYF
NA,TRBJ2-5,NA,TRBV5-1,TGCGCCAGCAGCCTCGGGGCCCCTTCTGCCCAAGAGACCCAGTACTTC,CASSLGAPSAQETQYF
NA,TRBJ1-5,few,TRBV6-6,TGTGCCAGCAGTTACCCACGAGGGCCCCAGCATTTT,CASSYPRGPQHF
NA,TRBJ2-5,NA,TRBV11-2,TGTGCCAGCAGTAGGGGGTCCGGGAGTCAAGAGACCCAGTACTTC,CASSRGSGSQETQYF
TRBD2,TRBJ2-3,few,TRBV4-2,TGTGCCAGCAGCCTCCAGACTAGCGCTAGCACAGATACGCAGTATTTT,CASSLQTSASTDTQYF
TRBD1,TRBJ2-1,NA,TRBV28,TGTGCCAGCAGTTTAATAGGACAGGGAAGGGGTGGTGAGCAGTTCTTC,CASSLIGQGRGGEQFF
TRBD2,TRBJ2-2,NA,TRBV4-3,TGCGCCAGCAGCCATCATTTAGCGGGAGGTAACACCGGGGAGCTGTTTTTT,CASSHHLAGGNTGELFF
TRBD1,TRBJ1-3,few,TRBV28,TGTGCCAGCAAACTGCCAGGGGGCTTAGGTGGAAACACCATATATTTT,CASKLPGGLGGNTIYF
NA,TRBJ2-3,few,TRBV5-6,TGTGCCAGCAACTTCGGGCAGGGCACAGATACGCAGTATTTT,CASNFGQGTDTQYF
NA,TRBJ1-5,NA,TRBV23-1,TGCGCCAGCAGTCAATCGGAGGGCAGGGTCGGCCTCGAGCCCCAGCATTTT,CASSQSEGRVGLEPQHF
NA,TRBJ1-1,few,TRBV3-1,TGTGCCAGCCGCTATGAGGGGAACACTGAAGCTTTCTTT,CASRYEGNTEAFF
TRBD1,TRBJ1-6,many,TRBV5-1,TGCGCCAGCAGCCAAAGACAGGGAACATCACCCCTCCACTTT,CASSQRQGTSPLHF
NA,TRBJ1-1,NA,TRBV5-1,TGCGCCAGCAGACCGCTGGAGGCCGGGGGTCGAGAAGCTTTCTTT,CASRPLEAGGREAFF
TRBD1,TRBJ2-3,NA,TRBV2,TGTGCCAGCAATCAGGGGGCCACAGATACGCAGTATTTT,CASNQGATDTQYF
NA,TRBJ2-1,NA,TRBV2,TGTGCCAGCAGTGAATTCGGAATATCTGAGCAGTTCTTC,CASSEFGISEQFF
NA,TRBJ1-5,few,TRBV6-2/TRBV6-3,TGTGCCAGCAGTTACTCGCCGGGGGTAGGAGATCAGCCCCAGCATTTT,CASSYSPGVGDQPQHF
TRBD2,TRBJ2-7,few,TRBV28,TGTGCCAGCATTAGCGGGAGTTTCAACGAGCAGTACTTC,CASISGSFNEQYF
NA,TRBJ2-7,NA,TRBV10-2,TGCGCCAGCAGTGAGTCCATGGGATTCTCCTACGAGCAGTACTTC,CASSESMGFSYEQYF
NA,TRBJ1-2,few,TRBV12-3/TRBV12-4,TGTGCCAGCAGTTTTTCAGGGTCTAACTATGGCTACACCTTC,CASSFSGSNYGYTF
NA,TRBJ2-1,NA,TRBV5-5,TGTGCCAGCAGCATGGGTTCGCCCAGGGCCCGTGAGCAGTTCTTC,CASSMGSPRAREQFF
TRBD2,TRBJ2-1,few,TRBV28,TGTGCCAGCAGACTAGCGGGGGGGCATACTGAGCAGTTCTTC,CASRLAGGHTEQFF
NA,TRBJ2-3,few,TRBV29-1,TGCAGCGCGGTTGACAGGTTACCGGTTTATTTT,CSAVDRLPVYF
NA,TRBJ1-5,NA,TRBV6-1,TGTGCCAGCAGTACCGCTAGCAATCAGCCCCAGCATTTT,CASSTASNQPQHF
NA,TRBJ2-7,few,TRBV29-1,TGCAGCGTTGAAGTTCAACCGGACTCCTACGAGCAGTACTTC,CSVEVQPDSYEQYF
NA,TRBJ2-5,NA,TRBV28,TGTGCCAGCAGTTTTAACTCAGGGGTATCGAGGGAGACCCAGTACTTC,CASSFNSGVSRETQYF
NA,TRBJ1-1,NA,TRBV21-1,TGTGCCAGCCATAAAGTAGGGGGGCCGCAGAACACTGAAGCTTTCTTT,CASHKVGGPQNTEAFF
TRBD2,TRBJ2-1,NA,TRBV7-2,TGTGCCAGCAGCTTAGCTGAAGCGGGAGGGTCGGAGTTCTTC,CASSLAEAGGSEFF
NA,TRBJ2-7,NA,TRBV6-1,TGTGCCAGCAGGGTCCGGGGAATCCCGTCCTACGAGCAGTACTTC,CASRVRGIPSYEQYF
TRBD2,TRBJ2-1,few,TRBV27,TGTGCCAGCAGCCCCCTGGGCGGGAGATCTGAGCAGTTCTTC,CASSPLGGRSEQFF
NA,TRBJ1-5,many,TRBV2,TGTGCCAGCAGTGTCCCACCCGAGCCCCAGCATTTT,CASSVPPEPQHF
TRBD1,TRBJ2-2,NA,TRBV28,TGTGCCAGCAGTTTAGGGGGACAGGGAGCCGGGGAGCTGTTTTTT,CASSLGGQGAGELFF
NA,TRBJ1-1,NA,TRBV6-2/TRBV6-3,TGTGCCAGCAGCCGGGACGGCCACCTGACTGAAGCTTTCTTT,CASSRDGHLTEAFF
NA,TRBJ1-1,NA,TRBV5-1,TGCGCCAGCAGCCCGAACACGAACACTGAAGCTTTCTTT,CASSPNTNTEAFF
TRBD1,TRBJ2-3,many,TRBV6-2/TRBV6-3,TGTGCCAGCAGGCAGACAGGGAAGGGAGATACGCAGTATTTT,CASRQTGKGDTQYF
TRBD1,TRBJ2-3,NA,TRBV18,TGTGCCAGCTCCCCACAGGGGCGAACTAGCACAGATACGCAGTATTTT,CASSPQGRTSTDTQYF
NA,TRBJ2-1,many,TRBV4-2,TGTGCCAGCAGCCTTCCGGGCCCCTACAATGAGCAGTTCTTC,CASSLPGPYNEQFF
TRBD1,TRBJ2-1,NA,TRBV7-8,TGTGCCAGCAGCACGACAGGGCCGACCCTTGCCACCCAGTTCTTC,CASSTTGPTLATQFF
NA,TRBJ1-1,NA,TRBV6-1,TGTGCCAGCACCCAAGACACCGCCAGGAAAGCTTTCTTT,CASTQDTARKAFF
TRBD1,TRBJ2-7,few,TRBV27,TGTGCCAGCGCCCTATCGTGGGGGACAGCACCCCTCGAGCAGTACTTC,CASALSWGTAPLEQYF
NA,TRBJ2-3,NA,TRBV29-1,TGCAGCGTTCGAAAGAGGGGCGGCGCGACAGATACGCAGTATTTT,CSVRKRGGATDTQYF
TRBD2,TRBJ2-5,NA,TRBV20-1,TGCAGTGCTAGAGATCGTAGGCTAGCGGTACAAGAGACCCAGTACTTC,CSARDRRLAVQETQYF
TRBD1,TRBJ2-7,NA,TRBV12-3/TRBV12-4,TGTGCCAGCAGTTTCTCCAGGGGGCCCTACGAGCAGTACTTC,CASSFSRGPYEQYF
NA,TRBJ1-2,NA,TRBV12-3/TRBV12-4,TGTGCCAGCAGTCCCTTCCGGAATGGCTACACCTTC,CASSPFRNGYTF